These T cell receptor beta chains were read from a single sample in a study of blood T cell repertoires in COVID-19. Clones were sequenced by immunoSEQ multiplex PCR, and TCRdb holds only the in-frame ones, with some missing. The data hold approximately 250,000 clones, with around four fifths observed a single time. Sequenced sample: PBMCs or T cells enriched from blood (not recorded which). These receptors originate from a man aged 25 to 40 with acute COVID-19. Each CDR3 is given with its conserved first and last residue. Rows give clone size only sometimes, using once, few, many, or a class for an expanded clone.

j_call: TRBJ1-4; v_call: TRBV5-4; clone_size: .; cdr3_aa: CASSGASGANEKLFF
j_call: TRBJ2-1; v_call: TRBV19; clone_size: .; cdr3_aa: CASTPGVRFSAEQFF
j_call: TRBJ1-5; v_call: TRBV6-5; clone_size: .; cdr3_aa: CASNVQGYSNQPQHF
j_call: TRBJ1-5; v_call: TRBV18; clone_size: few; cdr3_aa: CASSPVQARGDSNQPQHF
j_call: TRBJ2-2; v_call: TRBV19; clone_size: .; cdr3_aa: CASSPDQGPTGELFF
j_call: TRBJ1-4; v_call: TRBV2; clone_size: .; cdr3_aa: CASSGQGGREKLFF
j_call: TRBJ1-2; v_call: TRBV10-3; clone_size: .; cdr3_aa: CAISEFGTGGDGYTF
j_call: TRBJ1-5; v_call: TRBV6-1; clone_size: .; cdr3_aa: CASSDERQGRGNQPQHF
j_call: TRBJ2-1; v_call: TRBV19; clone_size: .; cdr3_aa: CASSTLSAPLSKGQFF
j_call: TRBJ2-3; v_call: TRBV9; clone_size: .; cdr3_aa: CASSTQDRGPADTQYF
j_call: TRBJ2-3; v_call: TRBV4-2; clone_size: .; cdr3_aa: CASTFNIDGDTQYF
j_call: TRBJ1-2; v_call: TRBV18; clone_size: .; cdr3_aa: CASSPKTGGGYTF
j_call: TRBJ1-2; v_call: TRBV30; clone_size: .; cdr3_aa: CASQGARNYGYTF
j_call: TRBJ1-5; v_call: TRBV30; clone_size: .; cdr3_aa: CACSYVSNQPQHF
j_call: TRBJ2-5; v_call: TRBV7-9; clone_size: .; cdr3_aa: CASSSRLAGKETQYF
j_call: TRBJ1-1; v_call: TRBV20-1; clone_size: .; cdr3_aa: CSGKSGTEAFF
j_call: TRBJ2-1; v_call: TRBV5-1; clone_size: .; cdr3_aa: CASRPAGGFYNEQFF
j_call: TRBJ1-2; v_call: TRBV12-3/TRBV12-4; clone_size: .; cdr3_aa: CASRRIRAGYTF
j_call: TRBJ1-1; v_call: TRBV28; clone_size: .; cdr3_aa: CASSSTVNTEAFF
j_call: TRBJ2-3; v_call: TRBV2; clone_size: .; cdr3_aa: CASSEAGVVTDTQYF
j_call: TRBJ2-2; v_call: TRBV6-5; clone_size: .; cdr3_aa: CASRTGETGELFF
j_call: TRBJ1-6; v_call: TRBV5-1; clone_size: .; cdr3_aa: CASGTGSSYNSPLHF
j_call: TRBJ1-1; v_call: TRBV7-6; clone_size: .; cdr3_aa: CASSSRLDTEAFF
j_call: TRBJ1-2; v_call: TRBV28; clone_size: .; cdr3_aa: CAITGIGFSGYTF
j_call: TRBJ1-4; v_call: TRBV19; clone_size: .; cdr3_aa: CASSIRAANEKLFF
j_call: TRBJ2-3; v_call: TRBV6-8; clone_size: .; cdr3_aa: CALAGGLRTDTQYF
j_call: TRBJ2-2; v_call: TRBV28; clone_size: .; cdr3_aa: CASSLSGGHLNTGELFF
j_call: TRBJ2-1; v_call: TRBV4-1; clone_size: .; cdr3_aa: CASSQDFFNAGGSYEQFF
j_call: TRBJ1-1; v_call: TRBV3-1/TRBV3-2; clone_size: .; cdr3_aa: CASTRTADFMNTEAFF
j_call: TRBJ2-3; v_call: TRBV27; clone_size: .; cdr3_aa: CASSLREAGDTQYF
j_call: TRBJ1-3; v_call: TRBV2; clone_size: .; cdr3_aa: CASSEADRVSGNTIYF
j_call: TRBJ1-5; v_call: TRBV4-1; clone_size: .; cdr3_aa: CASSQVGGRERTQPQHF